This TCR beta chain stems from a study of Graves' ophthalmopathy and Graves' hyperthyroidism. Study-level background: The blood sample was drawn at first diagnosis and before any treatment. Study-level findings and limits: A classifier, a 13-signature model, separated ophthalmopathy from stable hyperthyroidism with approximately 88% sensitivity and about 82% specificity.

The CDR3 has 13 amino acids. Germline CDR1 LNHDA, CDR2 SQIVND (reference sequence). The V end lost 3 bases, the J end lost 11 bases, and 11 bases lay between the germline ends. The study amplified TCR beta CDR3 regions using RNA transcripts. First-round RT-PCR with HTBI primers preceded a second-round multiplex PCR. TCRdb used MiXCR to reprocess the multiplex PCR reads, holding one entry per CDR3 protein. The sample contains 400,000 or so distinct CDR3 sequences, approximately 15% of which appear only once. No donor had other autoimmune disease, uncontrolled infection, pregnancy or lactation. As the starting material, 8 to 10 ml of fresh peripheral blood yielded the PBMCs. This clonotype appeared many times. Its antigen remains unknown.

The clonotype originates from a woman between 18 and 30 years old with stable Graves' hyperthyroidism. This chain links TRBV19 with TRBJ1-6, with D hard to call. Sequencing was done on a sample of peripheral blood. The chain's CDR3 is CASSMGNSTPLHF. The CDR3 DNA follows: TGTGCCAGTAGTATGGGGAACAGTACACCCCTCCACTTT.